This is a list of T cell receptor beta chains from one sample in a study of blood T cell repertoires in COVID-19. This table comes from immunoSEQ multiplex PCR, and its TCRdb copy is limited to in-frame clones, with some not included. This table holds around 130,000 clones, roughly 85% found once. The sequencing input was peripheral blood. These receptors came from a human donor in a cohort sampled during active COVID-19. Both conserved end residues are part of each CDR3. D genes are given only for firm matches. For some rows the clone size is stated as once, few or many, or as a class when expanded; others skip it.

clone_size: .; j_call: TRBJ2-1; v_call: TRBV5-6; d_call: TRBD2; cdr3_nt: TGTGCCAGCAGCTCAAGACTAGCGGTAGACAATGAGCAGTTCTTC; cdr3_aa: CASSSRLAVDNEQFF
clone_size: .; j_call: TRBJ1-1; v_call: TRBV3-1/TRBV3-2; d_call: .; cdr3_nt: TGTGCCAGCAGCCACAGGGGTGGCACTGAAGCTTTCTTT; cdr3_aa: CASSHRGGTEAFF
clone_size: .; j_call: TRBJ2-3; v_call: TRBV3-1/TRBV3-2; d_call: .; cdr3_nt: TGTGCCAGCAGCCACAGTGACAGGGACTGGGGGAATACGCAGTATTTT; cdr3_aa: CASSHSDRDWGNTQYF
clone_size: .; j_call: TRBJ1-1; v_call: TRBV7-2; d_call: .; cdr3_nt: TGTGCCAGCAGCTTCAGTATCCCTGAAGCTTTCTTT; cdr3_aa: CASSFSIPEAFF
clone_size: .; j_call: TRBJ2-6; v_call: TRBV7-9; d_call: TRBD1; cdr3_nt: TGTGCCAGCAGCTCCCGTTGGGGACAGGGGGCCAACGTCCTGACTTTC; cdr3_aa: CASSSRWGQGANVLTF
clone_size: few; j_call: TRBJ2-7; v_call: TRBV3-1/TRBV3-2; d_call: .; cdr3_nt: TGTGCCAGCAGCCTAGAGAGCGAGCAGTACTTC; cdr3_aa: CASSLESEQYF
clone_size: .; j_call: TRBJ1-1; v_call: TRBV6-1; d_call: TRBD1; cdr3_nt: TGTGCCAGCAGTGAGGCCCTGACAGGGACTGAAGCTTTCTTT; cdr3_aa: CASSEALTGTEAFF
clone_size: .; j_call: TRBJ2-1; v_call: TRBV11-2; d_call: .; cdr3_nt: TGTGCCAGCAGCTTAGTTGCAGGGTTTCAATTCAATGAGCAGTTCTTC; cdr3_aa: CASSLVAGFQFNEQFF
clone_size: .; j_call: TRBJ2-3; v_call: TRBV5-1; d_call: TRBD2; cdr3_nt: TGCGCCAGCAGCTTGGCCGGCGGGGGGGCCACAGATACGCAGTATTTT; cdr3_aa: CASSLAGGGATDTQYF
clone_size: .; j_call: TRBJ1-4; v_call: TRBV24-1; d_call: TRBD1; cdr3_nt: TGTGCCACCAGTGATCCGGGACAGCCTAATGAAAAACTGTTTTTT; cdr3_aa: CATSDPGQPNEKLFF